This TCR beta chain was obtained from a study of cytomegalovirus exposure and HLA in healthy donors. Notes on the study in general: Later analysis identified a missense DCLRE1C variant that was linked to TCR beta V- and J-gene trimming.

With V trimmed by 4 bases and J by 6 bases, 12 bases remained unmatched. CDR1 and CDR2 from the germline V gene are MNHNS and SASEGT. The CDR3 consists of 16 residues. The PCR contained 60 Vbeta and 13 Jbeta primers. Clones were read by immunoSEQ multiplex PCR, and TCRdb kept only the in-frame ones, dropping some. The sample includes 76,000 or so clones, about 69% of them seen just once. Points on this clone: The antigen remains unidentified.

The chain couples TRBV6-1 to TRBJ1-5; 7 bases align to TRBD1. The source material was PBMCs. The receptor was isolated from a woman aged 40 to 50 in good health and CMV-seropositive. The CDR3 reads CASSGPQRQGFQPQHF. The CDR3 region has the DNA TGTGCCAGCAGTGGCCCACAACGACAGGGCTTTCAGCCCCAGCATTTT.